This T cell receptor beta chain originates from a study of blood T cells in healthy people across ages. Study results and limitations: Long-lived donors exceeded aged donors in naive CD4+ cells and diversity.

This CDR3 has 14 residues. Between the trimmed V and J ends, which lost 7 bases and 5 bases, there was a span of 14 bases. Alongside a J-beta primer mix, a sample-barcoded 5' primer served in a second PCR lasting about 7 to 11 cycles. A tag from a template-switch adaptor with 12 random nucleotides marked each cDNA molecule. Each CDR3 protein gets one entry after TCRdb re-called the 5' RACE reads with MiXCR. This table has about 590,000 distinct CDR3 sequences, about 30% appearing once. This clonotype has a single count. Its specificity is unknown. The chain couples TRBV12-3 or TRBV12-4 to TRBJ2-2; possibly TRBD1 for D (6 bases). The TCR sequence derives from a woman of 80 years or more in good health. Sequencing input: blood. CDR3 amino acids: CASTLRTETGELFF. The DNA of the CDR3 is TGTGCCAGCACCCTAAGGACAGAGACCGGGGAGCTGTTTTTT.